These 4 T cell receptor beta chains came from one sample sequenced in a study of T cell changes during pregnancy in multiple sclerosis. Data came from immunoSEQ multiplex PCR; TCRdb stores just in-frame clones and leaves some out. The sample shows about 84,000 clones, roughly 93% of them seen only once. The input for sequencing was peripheral blood, taken in the third trimester of pregnancy. The receptors derive from a female donor with multiple sclerosis, enrolled in a pregnancy study.

V gene TRBV5-1 combines with J gene TRBJ1-1, with 9 nucleotides matching TRBD1. Germline V gene lookup returns CDR1 SGHRS and CDR2 YFSETQ. This CDR3 is 17 amino acids long. V shed 1 base and J 4 bases; nucleotides not matched to a gene: 11. The CDR3 nucleotides are TGCGCCAGCAGCTTGCATTGGCGACAGGGGGTCGGCACTGAAGCTTTCTTT. It specifies CASSLHWRQGVGTEAFF.

The V and J genes are TRBV6-1 and TRBJ2-7; TRBD1 aligns across 10 bases. Germline CDR1 MNHNS, CDR2 SASEGT. The CDR3 runs to 14 residues. After removal of 7 bases from V and 3 bases from J, the junction contained 6 bases not matched to a gene. The CDR3 here is CASTGTGAFYEQYF. The CDR3 DNA sequence: TGTGCCAGCACTGGGACAGGGGCATTCTACGAGCAGTACTTC.

Written as DNA, the CDR3 is TGTGCCTGGAGTTTGCGGGGGGCCGCCGGGGAGCTGTTTTTT. Residues: CAWSLRGAAGELFF. This chain uses TRBV30 with TRBJ2-2, with TRBD2 matching 8 bases. CDR3 length: 14 amino acids. Germline V gene sequence: CDR1 GTSNPN, CDR2 SVGIG (reference sequence). With V trimmed by 2 bases and J by 6 bases, 5 bases remained unmatched.

V gene TRBV6-5 combines with J gene TRBJ2-1, with D hard to call. Germline V lookup: CDR1 MNHEY, CDR2 SVGAGI. V lost 6 bases and J 4 bases, leaving 10 bases between the germline ends. The CDR3 is made up of 13 amino acids. Written as DNA, the CDR3 is TGTGCCAGCAGCCCGCACATGTACAATGAGCAGTTCTTC. Translation gives CASSPHMYNEQFF.